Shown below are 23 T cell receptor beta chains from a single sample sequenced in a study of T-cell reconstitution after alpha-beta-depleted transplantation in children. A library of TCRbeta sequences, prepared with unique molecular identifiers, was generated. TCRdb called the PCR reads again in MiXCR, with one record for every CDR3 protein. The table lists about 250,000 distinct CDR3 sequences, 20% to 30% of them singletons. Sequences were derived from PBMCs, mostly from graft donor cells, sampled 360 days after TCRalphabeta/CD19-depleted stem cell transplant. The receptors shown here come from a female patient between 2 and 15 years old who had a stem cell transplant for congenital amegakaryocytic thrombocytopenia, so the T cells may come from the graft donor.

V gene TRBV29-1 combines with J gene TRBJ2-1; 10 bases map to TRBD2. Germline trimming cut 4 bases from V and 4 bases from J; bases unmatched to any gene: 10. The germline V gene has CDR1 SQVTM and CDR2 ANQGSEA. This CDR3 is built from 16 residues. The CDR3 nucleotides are TGCAGCGTTGTCGCCTACAGGACTAGCGGATACAATGAGCAGTTCTTC. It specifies CSVVAYRTSGYNEQFF.

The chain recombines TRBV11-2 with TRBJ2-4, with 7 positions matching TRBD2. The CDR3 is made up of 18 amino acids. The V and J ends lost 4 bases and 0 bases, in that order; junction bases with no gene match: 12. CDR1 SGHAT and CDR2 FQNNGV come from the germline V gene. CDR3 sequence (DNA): TGTGCCAGCAGCTCCGGGAGGACCACTACGATAGCCAAAAACATTCAGTACTTC. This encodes CASSSGRTTTIAKNIQYF.

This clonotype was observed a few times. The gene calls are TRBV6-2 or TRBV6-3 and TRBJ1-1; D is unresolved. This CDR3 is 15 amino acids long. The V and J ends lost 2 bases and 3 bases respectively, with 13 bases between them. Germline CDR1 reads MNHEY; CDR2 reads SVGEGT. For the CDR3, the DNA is TGTGCCAGCAGTTACCCGGCCTTGGGAGACACTGAAGCTTTCTTT. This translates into CASSYPALGDTEAFF.

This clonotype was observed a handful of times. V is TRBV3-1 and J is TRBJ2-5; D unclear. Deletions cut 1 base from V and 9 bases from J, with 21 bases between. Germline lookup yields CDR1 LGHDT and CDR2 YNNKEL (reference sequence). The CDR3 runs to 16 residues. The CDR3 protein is CASSQVPPHRPVAQYF. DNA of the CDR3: TGTGCCAGCAGCCAAGTCCCCCCCCACCGACCCGTGGCCCAGTACTTC.

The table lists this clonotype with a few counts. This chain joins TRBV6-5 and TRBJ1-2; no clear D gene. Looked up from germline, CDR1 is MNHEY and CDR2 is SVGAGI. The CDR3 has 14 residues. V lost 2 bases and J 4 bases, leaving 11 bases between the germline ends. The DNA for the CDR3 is TGTGCCAGCAGTTACAGACTTCGGGGCTATGGCTACACCTTC. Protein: CASSYRLRGYGYTF.

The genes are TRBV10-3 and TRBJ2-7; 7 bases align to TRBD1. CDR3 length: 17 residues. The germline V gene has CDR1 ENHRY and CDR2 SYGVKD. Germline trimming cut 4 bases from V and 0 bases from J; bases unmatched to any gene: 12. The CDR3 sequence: CAISGGRDRELSYEQYF. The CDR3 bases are TGTGCCATCAGTGGGGGACGTGACAGGGAGCTCTCCTACGAGCAGTACTTC.

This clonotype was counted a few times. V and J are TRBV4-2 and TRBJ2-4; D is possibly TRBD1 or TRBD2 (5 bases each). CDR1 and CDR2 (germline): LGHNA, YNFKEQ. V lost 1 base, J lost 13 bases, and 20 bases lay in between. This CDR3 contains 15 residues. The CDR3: CASSQVSLLGVRQYF. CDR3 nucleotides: TGTGCCAGCAGCCAAGTTTCGTTACTAGGGGTACGGCAGTACTTC.

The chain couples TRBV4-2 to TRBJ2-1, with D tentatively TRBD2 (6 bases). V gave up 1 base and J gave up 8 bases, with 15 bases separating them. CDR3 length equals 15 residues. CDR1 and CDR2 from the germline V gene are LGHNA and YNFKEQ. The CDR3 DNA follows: TGTGCCAGCAGCCAAGGCGCTAGTTGGGAGGATGAGCAGTTCTTC. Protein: CASSQGASWEDEQFF.

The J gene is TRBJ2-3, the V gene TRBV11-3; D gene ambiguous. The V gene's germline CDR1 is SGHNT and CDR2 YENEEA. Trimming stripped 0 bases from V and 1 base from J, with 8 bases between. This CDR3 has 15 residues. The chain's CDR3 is CASSLDGGGTDTQYF. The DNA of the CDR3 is TGTGCCAGCAGCTTAGACGGCGGAGGCACAGATACGCAGTATTTT. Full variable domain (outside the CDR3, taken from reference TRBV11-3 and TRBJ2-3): EAGVVQSPRYKIIEKKQPVAFWCNPISGHNTLYWYLQNLGQGPELLIRYENEEAVDDSQLPKDRFSAERLKGVDSTLKIQPAELGDSAVYLCASSLDGGGTDTQYFGPGTRLTVL.

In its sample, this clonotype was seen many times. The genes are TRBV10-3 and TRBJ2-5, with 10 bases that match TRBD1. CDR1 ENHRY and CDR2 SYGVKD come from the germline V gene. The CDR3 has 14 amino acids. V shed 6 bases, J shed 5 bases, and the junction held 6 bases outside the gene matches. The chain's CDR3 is CAISMGQGRETQYF. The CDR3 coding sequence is TGTGCCATCAGCATGGGACAGGGGAGGGAGACCCAGTACTTC.

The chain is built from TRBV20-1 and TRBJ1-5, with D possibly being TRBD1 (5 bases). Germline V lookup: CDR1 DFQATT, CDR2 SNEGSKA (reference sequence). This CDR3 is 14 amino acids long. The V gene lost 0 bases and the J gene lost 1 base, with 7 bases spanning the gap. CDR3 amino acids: CSARDRVSNQPQHF. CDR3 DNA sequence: TGCAGTGCTAGAGACAGGGTCAGCAATCAGCCCCAGCATTTT.

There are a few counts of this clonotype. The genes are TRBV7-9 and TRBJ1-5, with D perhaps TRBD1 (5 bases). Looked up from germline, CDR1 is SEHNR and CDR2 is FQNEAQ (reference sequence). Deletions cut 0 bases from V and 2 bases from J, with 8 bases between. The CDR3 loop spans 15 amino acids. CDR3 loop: CASSLAGVRNQPQHF. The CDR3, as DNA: TGTGCCAGCAGCTTAGCGGGGGTGCGCAATCAGCCCCAGCATTTT.

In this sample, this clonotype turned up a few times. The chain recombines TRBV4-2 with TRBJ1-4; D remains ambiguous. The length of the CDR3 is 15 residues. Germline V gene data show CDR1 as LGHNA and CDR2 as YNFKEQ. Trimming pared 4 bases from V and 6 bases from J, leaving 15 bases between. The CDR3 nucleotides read TGTGCCAGCAGCCCCAGCTACGGAGAACATGAAAAACTGTTTTTT. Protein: CASSPSYGEHEKLFF.

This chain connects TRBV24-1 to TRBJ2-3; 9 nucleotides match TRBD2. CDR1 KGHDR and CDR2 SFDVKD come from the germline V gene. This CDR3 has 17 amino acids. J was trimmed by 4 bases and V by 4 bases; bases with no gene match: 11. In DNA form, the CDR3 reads TGTGCCACCAGTGAGTCCTCCGTAGCGGGAGAGTCAGATACGCAGTATTTT. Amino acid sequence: CATSESSVAGESDTQYF.

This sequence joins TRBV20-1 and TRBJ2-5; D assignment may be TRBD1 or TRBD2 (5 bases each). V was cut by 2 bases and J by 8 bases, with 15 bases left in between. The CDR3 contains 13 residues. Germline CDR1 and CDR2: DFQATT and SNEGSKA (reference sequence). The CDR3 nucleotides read TGCAGTGCTAGACCTGGGGGAGAGGAAACCCAGTACTTC. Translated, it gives CSARPGGEETQYF.

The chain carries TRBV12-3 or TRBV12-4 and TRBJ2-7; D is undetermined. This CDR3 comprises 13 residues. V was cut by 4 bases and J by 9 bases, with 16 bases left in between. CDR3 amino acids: CASSWAPGPGQYF. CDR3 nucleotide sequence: TGTGCCAGCAGTTGGGCACCGGGTCCAGGGCAGTACTTC.

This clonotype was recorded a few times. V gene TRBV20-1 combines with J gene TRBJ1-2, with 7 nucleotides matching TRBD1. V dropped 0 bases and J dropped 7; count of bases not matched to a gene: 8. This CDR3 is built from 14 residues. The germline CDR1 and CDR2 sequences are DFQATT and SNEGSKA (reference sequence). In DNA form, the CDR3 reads TGCAGTGCTAGAGAGAGGGGGCTGAGGGGTGGCTACACCTTC. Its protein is CSARERGLRGGYTF.

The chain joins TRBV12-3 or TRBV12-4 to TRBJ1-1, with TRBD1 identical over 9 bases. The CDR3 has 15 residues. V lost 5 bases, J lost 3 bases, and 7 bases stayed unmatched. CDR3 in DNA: TGTGCCAGCAGTACACCGGGACAGGGTTACACTGAAGCTTTCTTT. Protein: CASSTPGQGYTEAFF.

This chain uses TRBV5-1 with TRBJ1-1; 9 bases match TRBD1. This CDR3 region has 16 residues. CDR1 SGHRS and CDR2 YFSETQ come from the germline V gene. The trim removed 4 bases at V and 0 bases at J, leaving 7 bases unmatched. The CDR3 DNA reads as TGCGCCAGCAGCACCGGACAGGGGAGAGTGAACACTGAAGCTTTCTTT. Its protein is CASSTGQGRVNTEAFF.

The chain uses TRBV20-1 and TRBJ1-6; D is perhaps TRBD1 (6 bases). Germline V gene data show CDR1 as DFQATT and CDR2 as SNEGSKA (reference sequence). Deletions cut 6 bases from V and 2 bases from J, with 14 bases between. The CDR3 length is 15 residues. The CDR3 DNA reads TGCAGTGCCCGGCCGACAGGAACCTATAATTCACCCCTCCACTTT. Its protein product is CSARPTGTYNSPLHF.

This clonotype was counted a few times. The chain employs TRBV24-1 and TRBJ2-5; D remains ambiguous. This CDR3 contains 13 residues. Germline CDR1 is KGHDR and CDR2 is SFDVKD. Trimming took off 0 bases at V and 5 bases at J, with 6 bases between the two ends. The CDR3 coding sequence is TGTGCCACCAGTGATTTGTACGGGGAGACCCAGTACTTC. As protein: CATSDLYGETQYF.

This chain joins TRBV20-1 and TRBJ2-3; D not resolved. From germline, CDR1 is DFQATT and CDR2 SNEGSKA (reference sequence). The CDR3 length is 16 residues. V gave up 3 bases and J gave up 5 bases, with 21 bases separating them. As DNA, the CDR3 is TGCAGTGCTAGCCATCTGACTTTTTCTCTTGGAGATACGCAGTATTTT. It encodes CSASHLTFSLGDTQYF.

Written as DNA, the CDR3 is TGTGCCAGCAGCCAATGGGCCGGGACCTTCCCCTCCTACGAGCAGTACTTC. Its translation is CASSQWAGTFPSYEQYF. The rearrangement uses TRBV4-2 and TRBJ2-7, with D tentatively TRBD1 or TRBD2 (5 bases each). CDR3 length: 17 amino acids. The germline CDR1 and CDR2 sequences are LGHNA and YNFKEQ. Trimming removed 2 bases at V and 0 bases at J, with 17 bases between.